The 16 T cell receptor beta chains reported below all come from one sample, sequenced in a study of blood T cell repertoires in COVID-19. TCRdb's copy holds only in-frame clones and misses some; the assay was immunoSEQ multiplex PCR. This repertoire shows roughly 150,000 clones, roughly 93% found once; its top ten account for about 2%. The sample was peripheral blood. The receptor source for this set is a man between 18 and 35 years old with acute or convalescent COVID-19.

This CDR3 is CASSLRGSNSGNTIYF. CDR3 bases: TGTGCCAGCAGCTTGAGGGGGAGCAACTCTGGAAACACCATATATTTT. J is TRBJ1-3 and V is TRBV5-6; tentative D call: TRBD1 (6 bases). With 1 base removed from V and 0 bases from J, the gap between germline ends came to 11 bases. This CDR3 comprises 16 residues. Looked up from germline, CDR1 is SGHDT and CDR2 is YYEEEE.

The V gene is TRBV10-1, the J gene TRBJ2-1, with D possibly being TRBD2 (6 bases). There are 15 residues in the CDR3. Trimming left V 6 bases short and J 1 base short, with 13 bases between. Germline values: CDR1 WNHNN, CDR2 SYGVQD (reference sequence). The CDR3, as DNA: TGCGCCAGCAGCCCAGCCGGGACTTCCTACAATGAGCAGTTCTTC. Translating gives CASSPAGTSYNEQFF.

The J gene is TRBJ1-3, the V gene TRBV7-9, with 8 bases fitting TRBD1. Germline V lookup: CDR1 SEHNR, CDR2 FQNEAQ (reference sequence). The CDR3 runs 15 residues. J gave up 3 bases and V 7 bases, and 8 bases lay outside the gene matches. The CDR3 DNA follows: TGTGCCAGCACCCACTCCAGGGGGCATGGAAACACCATATATTTT. It yields the protein CASTHSRGHGNTIYF.

The chain has TRBV30 and TRBJ1-4, with a weak D call TRBD1 (5 bases). This CDR3 has 13 amino acids. Germline CDR1 GTSNPN, CDR2 SVGIG (reference sequence). The ends were cut back, 4 bases at V and 4 bases at J, with 10 bases in the middle. The CDR3 sequence: CAWKRGYNEKLFF. In DNA form, the CDR3 reads TGTGCCTGGAAGCGGGGGTATAATGAAAAACTGTTTTTT.

The count of this clone is one. J is TRBJ2-4 and V is TRBV5-5; D remains unclear. Trimming removed 2 bases from V and 0 bases from J, with 15 bases in between. The CDR3 is made up of 17 amino acids. The germline gives CDR1 SGHKS, CDR2 YYEKEE (reference sequence). Here the CDR3 reads CASSFWQAALAKNIQYF. The CDR3 region has the DNA TGTGCCAGCAGCTTTTGGCAGGCCGCTCTAGCCAAAAACATTCAGTACTTC. Drawing the rest from reference TRBV5-5 and TRBJ2-4, the complete variable domain is DAGVTQSPTHLIKTRGQQVTLRCSPISGHKSVSWYQQVLGQGPQFIFQYYEKEERGRGNFPDRFSARQFPNYSSELNVNALLLGDSALYLCASSFWQAALAKNIQYFGAGTRLSVL.

The chain recombines TRBV29-1 with TRBJ2-7, with 7 bases aligning to TRBD2. Germline trimming cut 6 bases from V and 7 bases from J; bases unmatched to any gene: 12. Germline CDR1 reads SQVTM; CDR2 reads ANQGSEA. This CDR3 is 13 amino acids long. The CDR3 here is CSVAGSSGREQYF. As DNA, the CDR3 is TGCAGCGTGGCCGGATCCTCCGGGAGGGAGCAGTACTTC.

This chain connects TRBV20-1 to TRBJ2-1, with D possibly TRBD1 on 5 matching bases. The CDR3 extends over 11 amino acids. Trimming took 5 bases from V and 10 from J, leaving 12 bases between them. In germline, CDR1 is DFQATT, CDR2 SNEGSKA (reference sequence). This CDR3 reads CSAEEWTEQFF. The CDR3 bases are TGCAGTGCTGAGGAGTGGACAGAGCAGTTCTTC.

The chain combines TRBV27 with TRBJ2-1; 7 bases map to TRBD1. V shed 8 bases, J shed 5 bases, and the junction held 6 bases outside the gene matches. CDR1 MNHEY and CDR2 SMNVEV come from the germline V gene (reference sequence). This CDR3 spans 13 amino acids. The CDR3 nucleotides read TGTGCCAGCCGGTACAGGGGCCACAATGAGCAGTTCTTC. It translates to CASRYRGHNEQFF.

This rearrangement joins TRBV6-2 or TRBV6-3 to TRBJ2-2, with unresolved D. The CDR3 extends over 16 amino acids. Germline lookup yields CDR1 MNHEY and CDR2 SVGEGT. V gave up 5 bases and J gave up 4 bases, with 17 bases separating them. CDR3 DNA: TGTGCCAGCAGTACCAGGCGACCTTTCGGCACCGGGGAGCTGTTTTTT. Translation gives CASSTRRPFGTGELFF.

The chain carries TRBV7-9 and TRBJ2-1, with D perhaps matching TRBD2 (5 bases). This CDR3 is built from 16 residues. V was clipped by 0 bases and J by 6 bases, with 15 bases between them. Per the germline V gene, CDR1 is SEHNR and CDR2 is FQNEAQ (reference sequence). The CDR3 DNA reads TGTGCCAGCAGCTTAGCGCTGATTGGGAGATCCAATGAGCAGTTCTTC. Its translation: CASSLALIGRSNEQFF.

The CDR3 DNA reads as TGTGCCAGCAGCCCCAGGATAGCAACTAATGAAAAACTGTTTTTT. Protein: CASSPRIATNEKLFF. The V and J genes are TRBV9 and TRBJ1-4; D unresolved. Trimming pared 4 bases from V and 0 bases from J, leaving 10 bases between. This CDR3 is 15 amino acids long. Germline CDR1 and CDR2: SGDLS and YYNGEE.

This clone was counted once. The V gene is TRBV2, the J gene TRBJ1-1; the match to TRBD1 covers 9 bases. CDR3 length: 14 amino acids. The germline gives CDR1 SNHLY, CDR2 FYNNEI. V was clipped by 2 bases and J by 7 bases; unmatched bases: 5. The CDR3 sequence is CASSETGGIGEAFF. DNA for the CDR3: TGTGCCAGCAGTGAAACAGGGGGCATAGGTGAAGCTTTCTTT.

The gene calls are TRBV6-1 and TRBJ2-6, with D unclear. The CDR3 is made up of 15 amino acids. V was shortened by 6 bases and J by 0 bases, with 9 bases between the two germline ends. Looked up from germline, CDR1 is MNHNS and CDR2 is SASEGT. The CDR3 DNA reads TGTGCCAGCAGCCGACTCAGCTCTGGGGCCAACGTCCTGACTTTC. This codes for CASSRLSSGANVLTF.

The DNA for the CDR3 is TGCGCCAGCAGCCCTCGGGTCGGTAGCGCAGATACGCAGTATTTT. Amino acid sequence: CASSPRVGSADTQYF. V and J are TRBV5-1 and TRBJ2-3; D possibly corresponds to TRBD2 (5 bases). V lost 4 bases to trimming and J lost 4 bases, with 16 bases between them. The CDR3 extends over 15 amino acids. The germline V gene has CDR1 SGHRS and CDR2 YFSETQ.

The V call is TRBV3-1 (or the pseudogene TRBV3-2), the J call TRBJ2-1, with 9 bases matching TRBD2. With V trimmed by 0 bases and J by 7 bases, 10 bases remained unmatched. CDR1 is LGHDT and CDR2 is YNNKEL in the germline V gene (reference sequence). The CDR3 is 17 residues long. The chain's CDR3 is CASSQDGVSGSSNEQFF. The CDR3 region has the DNA TGTGCCAGCAGCCAAGATGGGGTTAGCGGGAGTTCTAATGAGCAGTTCTTC.

The chain links TRBV7-9 to TRBJ2-1, with 7 nucleotides matching TRBD2. CDR1 and CDR2 (germline): SEHNR, FQNEAQ (reference sequence). The CDR3 is 17 residues long. With V trimmed by 4 bases and J by 4 bases, 13 bases remained unmatched. The CDR3 is CASSSPKAPSGYNEQFF. The CDR3, as DNA: TGTGCCAGCAGCTCCCCTAAGGCGCCTAGCGGTTACAATGAGCAGTTCTTC.